Here is one T cell receptor (beta chain) with its context. V was trimmed by 7 bases and J by 13 bases, leaving 19 bases between them. The length of the CDR3 is 12 residues. From germline, CDR1 is MNHEY and CDR2 SMNVEV (reference sequence). The data were taken from a study of cytomegalovirus exposure and HLA in healthy donors. Researchers ran the PCR with 60 Vbeta and 13 Jbeta primers. Clones were read by immunoSEQ multiplex PCR, and TCRdb kept only the in-frame ones, dropping some. This sample contains about 110,000 clones. This chain uses TRBV27 with TRBJ1-1; a weak D match, TRBD1 (5 bases). The sample was PBMCs. The clonotype was recovered from a man in his forties in good health and CMV-seropositive. CDR3 nucleotide sequence: TGTGCCAGCACCGAAAGGGGAGGGATCGTTTTCTTT. This translates into CASTERGGIVFF.